This T cell receptor (beta chain) came from a study of cytomegalovirus exposure and HLA in healthy donors. Study-wide background: Unique TCRs numbering around 80 million, obtained from HLA-typed donors, made up an early data release. Findings and caveats of the study: Several of the most significant clusters appeared, in a later analysis, to be linked to common viral pathogens. Prediction of most subjects' HLA-A and HLA-B alleles by TCR beta sequences was reportedly accurate.

PCR used 60 Vbeta primers and 13 Jbeta primers. TCRdb keeps only in-frame clones here, not all; method: immunoSEQ multiplex PCR. Seen here are about 130,000 clones, roughly four fifths observed once, and the top ten hold under 15%. Of note for this clone: The target antigen is unknown.

V lost 5 bases and J 0 bases, leaving 10 bases between the germline ends. Germline V gene data show CDR1 as SGHTA and CDR2 as FQGNSA. CDR3 length equals 14 residues. The sample was PBMCs. The source is a woman aged 55-69 years in good health and CMV-seropositive. This rearrangement joins TRBV7-2 to TRBJ1-1, with D uncertain. In DNA form, the CDR3 reads TGTGCCAGCAGCGTCTTCGGTGTGAACACTGAAGCTTTCTTT. Protein product: CASSVFGVNTEAFF.